The 18 T cell receptor beta chains reported below all come from one sample, sequenced in a study of blood T cell repertoires in COVID-19. Profiled with immunoSEQ multiplex PCR; TCRdb holds only in-frame clones, not every one. In the table there are around 250,000 clones, approximately 80% of which are singletons. Sequenced input: peripheral blood. Every receptor here comes from a human donor in a cohort sampled during active COVID-19.

The V and J genes are TRBV4-2 and TRBJ1-3, with a possible D match to TRBD1 (5 bases). CDR1 is LGHNA and CDR2 is YNFKEQ in the germline V gene. Trimming left V 1 base short and J 4 bases short, with 17 bases between. CDR3 length equals 17 residues. As DNA, the CDR3 is TGTGCCAGCAGCCAAGGAACAGGTCCCTCAGTCGGAAACACCATATATTTT. Amino acids: CASSQGTGPSVGNTIYF.

This clone has a single count. The chain combines TRBV18 with TRBJ1-6, with D unresolved. Looked up from germline, CDR1 is KGHSH and CDR2 is LQKENI. The V gene lost 6 bases and the J gene lost 1 base, with 7 bases spanning the gap. CDR3 length: 14 amino acids. The CDR3 DNA reads TGTGCCAGCTCCGGAGGGTCCTATAATTCACCCCTCCACTTT. It specifies CASSGGSYNSPLHF.

The CDR3 is CASSPRGSGRERAEQFF. CDR3 sequence (DNA): TGTGCCAGCTCACCACGGGGTAGCGGGAGGGAACGCGCTGAGCAGTTCTTC. V gene TRBV18 combines with J gene TRBJ2-1; 11 positions agree with TRBD2. The germline V gene encodes CDR1 KGHSH and CDR2 LQKENI. The CDR3 loop spans 17 amino acids. The V gene end was trimmed by 1 base and the J gene end by 9 bases; junction bases not matched to a gene: 11.

The V call is TRBV5-1, the J call TRBJ2-5, with a weak D call TRBD2 (8 bases). Germline values: CDR1 SGHRS, CDR2 YFSETQ. Between the trimmed V and J ends, which lost 2 bases and 1 base, there was a span of 21 bases. The CDR3 is made up of 18 amino acids. The chain's CDR3 is CASSLKRGLAGLQETQYF. The CDR3, as DNA: TGCGCCAGCAGCTTAAAGAGGGGGCTAGCGGGCCTCCAAGAGACCCAGTACTTC.

Of note for this clone: Within the sample, other DNA sequences also encode this same CDR3. This rearrangement joins TRBV3-1 (or the pseudogene TRBV3-2) to TRBJ1-5, with D hard to call. The CDR3 runs 13 residues. V lost 1 base and J 3 bases, leaving 4 bases between the germline ends. CDR1 is LGHDT and CDR2 is YNNKEL in the germline V gene (reference sequence). In DNA, the CDR3 is TGTGCCAGCAGCCAAGGGGCCAATCAGCCCCAGCATTTT. This codes for CASSQGANQPQHF.

The V call is TRBV5-5, the J call TRBJ2-7; D is unclear. There are 16 residues in the CDR3. CDR1 is SGHKS and CDR2 is YYEKEE in the germline V gene (reference sequence). V was shortened by 0 bases and J by 0 bases, with 13 bases between the two germline ends. The CDR3 coding sequence is TGTGCCAGCAGCTTGGACTTAAGCCTAAGCTCCTACGAGCAGTACTTC. Protein sequence: CASSLDLSLSSYEQYF.

The CDR3 region has the DNA TGTGCCAGCAGGGACAGGGTTCCCTACGAGCAGTACTTC. Its translation is CASRDRVPYEQYF. V usage is TRBV6-1 and J usage is TRBJ2-7; 8 bases map to TRBD1. This CDR3 is 13 amino acids long. V lost 6 bases to trimming and J lost 2 bases; unmatched junction nucleotides: 3. CDR1 is MNHNS and CDR2 is SASEGT in the germline V gene.

V and J are TRBV6-6 and TRBJ1-2, with 7 bases that match TRBD1. CDR3 length: 15 residues. V trimming: 0 bases; J trimming: 5 bases; junction bases outside the gene matches: 6. Germline loops: CDR1 MNHNY, CDR2 SVGAGI (reference sequence). This CDR3 is CASSYSRGEGYGYTF. In DNA, the CDR3 is TGTGCCAGCAGTTACTCCAGGGGGGAAGGATATGGCTACACCTTC.

The chain combines TRBV19 with TRBJ2-4; 7 bases are a match to TRBD1. The junction had 8 bases not matched to a gene; V was cut back by 1 base and J by 8 bases. The germline CDR1 and CDR2 sequences are LNHDA and SQIVND (reference sequence). The CDR3 has 15 residues. In DNA form, the CDR3 reads TGTGCCAGTAGTATAGGTGAAGGGGGCTGGGACATTCAGTACTTC. Its protein is CASSIGEGGWDIQYF.

The chain has TRBV5-4 and TRBJ1-2; D might be TRBD1 (6 bases). Trimming shortened V by 6 bases and J by 2 bases, and 14 bases separated the two germline ends. The CDR3 totals 14 residues. Germline CDR1 is SGHNT and CDR2 is YYREEE (reference sequence). CDR3 in amino acids: CASTEWTANYGYTF. CDR3 in DNA: TGTGCCAGCACCGAATGGACAGCAAACTATGGCTACACCTTC.

The chain uses TRBV6-5 and TRBJ2-1; 10 positions match TRBD2. Germline V gives CDR1 MNHEY, CDR2 SVGAGI. The CDR3 spans 13 residues. V dropped 8 bases and J dropped 8; count of bases not matched to a gene: 6. CDR3 bases: TGTGCCAGCGGGACTAGCGCTTGGGATGAGCAGTTCTTC. Protein sequence: CASGTSAWDEQFF.

J is TRBJ1-1 and V is TRBV5-1, with a weak D call TRBD1 (5 bases). Germline CDR1 SGHRS, CDR2 YFSETQ. The V end was cut by 1 base, the J end by 1 base, with 8 bases between. The CDR3 is 14 amino acids. The CDR3 DNA sequence: TGCGCCAGCAGCTTGCGCGGGGCGAACACTGAAGCTTTCTTT. The encoded protein is CASSLRGANTEAFF.

The chain links TRBV5-1 to TRBJ2-3; 9 bases align to TRBD2. Germline CDR1 and CDR2: SGHRS and YFSETQ. J gave up 4 bases and V 1 base, and 10 bases lay outside the gene matches. This CDR3 is 17 amino acids long. The chain's CDR3 is CASSLPRGGDGADTQYF. The CDR3 DNA reads as TGCGCCAGCAGCTTGCCGCGGGGGGGTGATGGTGCAGATACGCAGTATTTT.

The V gene is TRBV20-1, the J gene TRBJ2-3; possibly TRBD2 for D (6 bases). The germline V gene encodes CDR1 DFQATT and CDR2 SNEGSKA (reference sequence). The CDR3 extends over 15 amino acids. Trimming shortened V by 3 bases and J by 3 bases, and 16 bases separated the two germline ends. CDR3 in amino acids: CSASPREIATDTQYF. The CDR3 DNA sequence: TGCAGTGCTAGTCCCCGGGAGATTGCAACAGATACGCAGTATTTT.

This clone was seen just once. The chain has TRBV6-5 and TRBJ1-2; 8 nucleotides align to TRBD1. Germline-derived CDR1 and CDR2 are MNHEY and SVGAGI. V shed 4 bases and J 7 bases; nucleotides not matched to a gene: 8. This CDR3 is built from 14 residues. The DNA for the CDR3 is TGTGCCAGCAGTTCGGCAGGGGGCATAGGTGGCTACACCTTC. Translating gives CASSSAGGIGGYTF.

This sequence joins TRBV5-4 and TRBJ2-2; D uncertain. CDR3 length: 15 amino acids. Germline V gene data show CDR1 as SGHNT and CDR2 as YYREEE (reference sequence). Trimming pared 4 bases from V and 6 bases from J, leaving 16 bases between. CDR3 region: CASSPPQRPAGELFF. CDR3 bases: TGTGCCAGCAGCCCGCCCCAGAGGCCGGCCGGGGAGCTGTTTTTT.

The chain carries TRBV12-3 or TRBV12-4 and TRBJ1-1; D is possibly TRBD1 (5 bases). This CDR3 comprises 12 residues. Between the trimmed V and J ends, which lost 6 bases and 8 bases, there was a span of 13 bases. The CDR3 sequence is CASSFRVAEAFF. The CDR3, as DNA: TGTGCCAGCAGCTTCAGGGTTGCCGAAGCTTTCTTT.

The rearrangement links TRBV27 to TRBJ2-1; 7 positions agree with TRBD2. The CDR3 extends over 15 amino acids. The germline V gene has CDR1 MNHEY and CDR2 SMNVEV (reference sequence). J gave up 6 bases and V 5 bases, and 10 bases lay outside the gene matches. CDR3 sequence (DNA): TGTGCCAGCAGTCCCATCCCGGGACTACTCAATGAGCAGTTCTTC. Amino acids: CASSPIPGLLNEQFF.